This T cell receptor beta chain came from a study of graft-versus-host responses after intestinal transplantation. Across the whole study: Recipients were given multivisceral, liver-intestinal, or isolated intestinal transplants. Anti-thymocyte globulin induction, then tacrolimus and steroids for around 3 years, went to all recipients. Findings of the study overall: Allografts of one patient group, those with graft-donor T cell macrochimerism, had high graft-versus-host to host-versus-graft clonal ratios.

As regards this clone: Its antigen is unknown.

Method: immunoSEQ multiplex PCR; TCRdb's copy keeps in-frame clones and lacks some. The table records roughly 100,000 clones, roughly 87% of them present only once. The sequence derives from a human donor who received an intestinal transplant. This sample comprised unstimulated CD4+ T cells sorted from spleen or lymph node cells, obtained before intestinal transplant.

CDR3 loop: CASTRDRGTEAFF. The CDR3 DNA reads as TGTGCCAGCACCCGGGACAGGGGCACTGAAGCTTTCTTT. The chain uses TRBV5-4 and TRBJ1-1; 10 bases agree with TRBD1. With 6 bases clipped from V and 4 bases from J, the junction kept 3 bases outside the gene matches. The CDR3 contains 13 residues. CDR1 is SGHNT, CDR2 YYREEE, per germline (reference sequence). Looking up the rest from reference TRBV5-4 and TRBJ1-1 gives the full variable domain: ETGVTQSPTHLIKTRGQQVTLRCSSQSGHNTVSWYQQALGQGPQFIFQYYREEENGRGNFPPRFSGLQFPNYSSELNVNALELDDSALYLCASTRDRGTEAFFGQGTRLTVV.